These 20 T cell receptor beta chains originate from one sample sequenced in a study of graft-versus-host responses after intestinal transplantation. Their specific antigens are unknown. Here immunoSEQ multiplex PCR was the method, and the copy in TCRdb shows in-frame clones only, minus some. The table lists about 82,000 clones, 90% to 95% of them singletons. Here the sequenced sample was unstimulated CD4+ T cells sorted from spleen or lymph node cells, taken before intestinal transplant. The receptor source for this set is a human donor who received an intestinal transplant.

The chain has TRBV2 and TRBJ2-5, with D maybe TRBD2 (6 bases). The CDR3 is 14 amino acids. V shed 2 bases and J shed 7 bases, with 14 bases lying between them. Germline CDR1 and CDR2: SNHLY and FYNNEI. CDR3 region: CASSELLDYGTQYF. In DNA, the CDR3 is TGTGCCAGCAGTGAACTCCTGGACTATGGGACCCAGTACTTC.

The J gene is TRBJ2-2, the V gene TRBV9; D unresolved. The germline V gene has CDR1 SGDLS and CDR2 YYNGEE. V lost 0 bases and J lost 2, with 5 bases in between. The CDR3 spans 14 residues. The CDR3, as DNA: TGTGCCAGCAGCGTAGGAGGAAACACCGGGGAGCTGTTTTTT. It translates to CASSVGGNTGELFF.

The chain couples TRBV4-3 to TRBJ2-6; 8 nucleotides align to TRBD2. The J segment lost 2 bases and the V segment lost 3 bases, leaving 0 bases of the junction unmatched. The CDR3 consists of 15 residues. Germline-derived CDR1 and CDR2 are LGHNA and YSLEER. The CDR3 loop reads CASSHGGAGANVLTF. CDR3 coding DNA: TGCGCCAGCAGCCACGGGGGGGCTGGGGCCAACGTCCTGACTTTC.

This chain's CDR3 is CASSQGPPGTGGVSLHF. The DNA for the CDR3 is TGCGCCAGCAGCCAAGGACCCCCCGGGACAGGGGGCGTATCCCTCCACTTT. V gene TRBV4-3 combines with J gene TRBJ1-6; 12 bases align to TRBD1. The CDR3 spans 17 residues. V was clipped by 1 base and J by 14 bases; unmatched bases: 12. CDR1 and CDR2 (germline): LGHNA, YSLEER.

This clone came up a few times. The rearrangement uses TRBV5-1 and TRBJ1-6, with 10 bases aligning to TRBD1. The ends lost 0 bases at V and 7 bases at J; junction bases unmatched: 1. Germline-derived CDR1 and CDR2 are SGHRS and YFSETQ. The CDR3 sequence is 15 residues long. The CDR3 protein is CASSLEDRGNSPLHF. CDR3 coding DNA: TGCGCCAGCAGCTTGGAGGACAGGGGGAATTCACCCCTCCACTTT.

The V call is TRBV14, the J call TRBJ2-7, with 10 bases matching TRBD1. Germline lookup yields CDR1 SGHDN and CDR2 FVKESK. The CDR3 totals 16 residues. J lost 5 bases, V lost 3 bases, and 10 bases had no gene match. The CDR3 loop is CASSHNPGQGFNEQYF. In DNA, the CDR3 is TGTGCCAGCAGCCATAATCCGGGACAGGGGTTTAACGAGCAGTACTTC.

The rearrangement uses TRBV5-8 and TRBJ1-2; TRBD1 might be the D (5 bases). CDR3 size: 12 residues. Deletions cut 1 base from V and 7 bases from J, with 8 bases between. Germline V lookup: CDR1 SGHTS, CDR2 YDEGEE. The CDR3 protein is CASSLPGPGYTF. Written as DNA, the CDR3 is TGTGCCAGCAGCTTGCCAGGGCCTGGCTACACCTTC. Full variable domain (outside the CDR3, taken from reference TRBV5-8 and TRBJ1-2): EAGVTQSPTHLIKTRGQQATLRCSPISGHTSVYWYQQALGLGLQFLLWYDEGEERNRGNFPPRFSGRQFPNYSSELNVNALELEDSALYLCASSLPGPGYTFGSGTRLTVV.

The rearrangement uses TRBV5-1 and TRBJ2-3; the D gene is possibly TRBD1 (5 bases). The ends were cut back, 4 bases at V and 4 bases at J, with 16 bases in the middle. The CDR3 loop spans 15 amino acids. The germline gives CDR1 SGHRS, CDR2 YFSETQ. The CDR3 is CASSPLSDRADTQYF. For the CDR3, the DNA is TGCGCCAGCAGCCCATTGTCCGACAGAGCAGATACGCAGTATTTT.

The chain combines TRBV19 with TRBJ1-5; D is possibly TRBD1 (5 bases). Germline values: CDR1 LNHDA, CDR2 SQIVND (reference sequence). This CDR3 region has 15 residues. V was clipped by 7 bases and J by 3 bases, with 16 bases between them. Here the CDR3 reads CASTTARGSNQPQHF. CDR3 nucleotide sequence: TGTGCCAGTACCACAGCAAGGGGATCCAATCAGCCCCAGCATTTT.

This clone has more than one count but fewer than ten. The chain has TRBV6-6 and TRBJ1-4; TRBD1 aligns across 7 bases. The CDR3 is 13 residues long. Germline assignment: CDR1 MNHNY and CDR2 SVGAGI (reference sequence). Unmatched junction bases numbered 2, after V lost 5 bases and J lost 5 bases. CDR3 sequence: CASSTRGNEKLFF. Here the CDR3 DNA reads TGTGCCAGCAGTACCAGGGGGAATGAAAAACTGTTTTTT.

The chain joins TRBV18 to TRBJ1-1; 9 bases align to TRBD1. The CDR3 spans 15 residues. The germline V gene has CDR1 KGHSH and CDR2 LQKENI. V trimming: 3 bases; J trimming: 5 bases; junction bases outside the gene matches: 7. The CDR3 sequence: CASSPLGQGGTEAFF. In nucleotides, the CDR3 is TGTGCCAGCTCACCTTTGGGACAGGGCGGAACTGAAGCTTTCTTT.

The J gene is TRBJ1-3, the V gene TRBV9; D unresolved. The germline gives CDR1 SGDLS, CDR2 YYNGEE. This CDR3 is 16 amino acids long. Trimming removed 0 bases at V and 0 bases at J, with 10 bases between. The CDR3 DNA sequence: TGTGCCAGCAGCGTAGCGCCTGACTTCTCTGGAAACACCATATATTTT. It specifies CASSVAPDFSGNTIYF.

The J gene is TRBJ1-5, the V gene TRBV7-2, with TRBD1 matching 9 bases. Germline V gene sequence: CDR1 SGHTA, CDR2 FQGNSA. The CDR3 consists of 14 residues. V gave up 4 bases and J gave up 6 bases; unmatched junction bases: 4. As DNA, the CDR3 is TGTGCCAGCAGCTCAAGACAGGGGGGTCAGCCCCAGCATTTT. The encoded protein is CASSSRQGGQPQHF.

The V and J genes are TRBV6-6 and TRBJ1-3; maybe TRBD1 (5 bases). This CDR3 is 15 amino acids long. Between the trimmed V and J ends, which lost 0 bases and 2 bases, there was a span of 8 bases. Germline CDR1 MNHNY, CDR2 SVGAGI (reference sequence). Here the CDR3 DNA reads TGTGCCAGCAGTTACTCAAGGACACCTGGAAACACCATATATTTT. Protein sequence: CASSYSRTPGNTIYF.

The chain employs TRBV9 and TRBJ2-7; TRBD2 aligns across 7 bases. Germline CDR1 and CDR2: SGDLS and YYNGEE. V lost 4 bases to trimming and J lost 6 bases; unmatched junction nucleotides: 7. The CDR3 has 13 amino acids. CDR3 amino acids: CASSPSGVSEQYF. The CDR3 DNA sequence: TGTGCCAGCAGCCCCAGCGGGGTATCCGAGCAGTACTTC. The full variable domain, with the rest looked up from reference TRBV9 and TRBJ2-7, is DSGVTQTPKHLITATGQRVTLRCSPRSGDLSVYWYQQSLDQGLQFLIQYYNGEERAKGNILERFSAQQFPDLHSELNLSSLELGDSALYFCASSPSGVSEQYFGPGTRLTVT.

The CDR3 region has the DNA TGTGCCAGCAGCTCCCTGAGGGGGTCCACAGATACGCAGTATTTT. Amino acids: CASSSLRGSTDTQYF. V is TRBV7-8 and J is TRBJ2-3; perhaps TRBD1 as D (6 bases). Trimming took 4 bases from V and 2 from J, leaving 13 bases between them. The CDR3 has 15 amino acids. Germline lookup yields CDR1 SGHVS and CDR2 FQNEAQ.

This rearrangement joins TRBV5-6 to TRBJ1-6; tentative D call: TRBD1 (6 bases). The V end lost 1 base, the J end lost 4 bases, and 12 bases lay between the germline ends. Germline values: CDR1 SGHDT, CDR2 YYEEEE. This CDR3 is 16 amino acids long. The CDR3 bases are TGTGCCAGCAGCTTGTTCCCAGGGGCTTATAATTCACCCCTCCACTTT. Its protein is CASSLFPGAYNSPLHF.

The gene calls are TRBV27 and TRBJ2-7, with D maybe TRBD2 (6 bases). Germline CDR1 and CDR2: MNHEY and SMNVEV (reference sequence). This CDR3 contains 14 residues. The V and J ends lost 2 bases and 2 bases respectively, with 10 bases between them. The CDR3: CASSLAGTAYEQYF. CDR3 coding DNA: TGTGCCAGCAGTTTAGCAGGGACTGCCTACGAGCAGTACTTC.

The CDR3, as DNA: TGTGCCAGCAGCGTAGGACAGCCAGGGGCCAACGTCCTGACTTTC. Protein product: CASSVGQPGANVLTF. V and J are TRBV9 and TRBJ2-6; D is possibly TRBD1 (5 bases). V lost 0 bases and J 4 bases, leaving 8 bases between the germline ends. The CDR3 covers 15 residues. Germline values: CDR1 SGDLS, CDR2 YYNGEE.

The chain couples TRBV30 to TRBJ1-4; D may be TRBD1 (5 bases). The CDR3 runs 14 residues. The V gene lost 7 bases and the J gene lost 10 bases, with 22 bases spanning the gap. CDR1 is GTSNPN, CDR2 SVGIG, per germline (reference sequence). The CDR3 loop reads CASSPGGPIGKLFF. DNA for the CDR3: TGTGCCTCATCGCCCGGGGGTCCCATCGGAAAACTGTTTTTT.